Following are 4 T cell receptor beta chains from one sample sequenced in a study of cytomegalovirus exposure and HLA in healthy donors. PCR primers comprised 60 Vbeta and 13 Jbeta primers. This table comes from immunoSEQ multiplex PCR, and its TCRdb copy is limited to in-frame clones, with some not included. The sample records around 190,000 clones, 65% to 75% being singletons. Sequenced: PBMCs. These receptors came from a man younger than 45 in good health and CMV-seropositive.

The chain has TRBV7-2 and TRBJ2-7; 11 nucleotides line up with TRBD2. The germline V gene has CDR1 SGHTA and CDR2 FQGNSA. J gave up 4 bases and V 5 bases, and 4 bases lay outside the gene matches. The CDR3 is 14 residues long. The CDR3 DNA reads TGTGCCAGCAGCCGTAGCGGGAGGGATTACGAGCAGTACTTC. It translates to CASSRSGRDYEQYF.

The gene calls are TRBV4-1 and TRBJ1-2, with 9 bases identical to TRBD1. J lost 8 bases, V lost 4 bases, and 5 bases had no gene match. The CDR3 is 13 residues long. CDR1 MGHRA and CDR2 YSYEKL come from the germline V gene. Here the CDR3 reads CASSLRTGEGYTF. CDR3 bases: TGCGCCAGCAGCCTTCGGACAGGGGAGGGCTACACCTTC.

This sequence joins TRBV7-2 and TRBJ2-5, with 9 nucleotides matching TRBD2. The CDR3 consists of 15 residues. Germline V gene data show CDR1 as SGHTA and CDR2 as FQGNSA. V trimming: 1 base; J trimming: 11 bases; junction bases outside the gene matches: 11. CDR3 sequence reads: CASSLDGGSGRVQYF. The CDR3 nucleotides read TGTGCCAGCAGCTTAGATGGGGGTAGCGGGAGAGTGCAGTACTTC. The variable domain in full, with the rest retrieved from reference TRBV7-2 and TRBJ2-5, is GAGVSQSPSNKVTEKGKDVELRCDPISGHTALYWYRQSLGQGLEFLIYFQGNSAPDKSGLPSDRFSAERTGGSVSTLTIQRTQQEDSAVYLCASSLDGGSGRVQYFGPGTRLLVL.

The gene calls are TRBV4-2 and TRBJ2-2; 7 bases are a match to TRBD2. The junction had 8 bases not matched to a gene; V was cut back by 9 bases and J by 1 base. CDR3 length equals 15 residues. From germline, CDR1 is LGHNA and CDR2 YNFKEQ. DNA of the CDR3: TGTGCCAGTCTGGATAGCGGGTGGAACACCGGGGAGCTGTTTTTT. Protein: CASLDSGWNTGELFF.